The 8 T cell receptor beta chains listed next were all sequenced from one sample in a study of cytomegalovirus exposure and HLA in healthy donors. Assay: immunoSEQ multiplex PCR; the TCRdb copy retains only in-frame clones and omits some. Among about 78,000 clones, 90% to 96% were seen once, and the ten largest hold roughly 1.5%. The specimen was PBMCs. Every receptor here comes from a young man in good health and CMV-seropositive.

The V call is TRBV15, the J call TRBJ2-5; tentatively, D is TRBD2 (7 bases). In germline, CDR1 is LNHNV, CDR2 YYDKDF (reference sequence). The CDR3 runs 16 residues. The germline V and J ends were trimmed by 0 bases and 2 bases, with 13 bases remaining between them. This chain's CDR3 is CATSRDRGGRQETQYF. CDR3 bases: TGTGCCACCAGCAGAGATAGGGGGGGACGACAAGAGACCCAGTACTTC.

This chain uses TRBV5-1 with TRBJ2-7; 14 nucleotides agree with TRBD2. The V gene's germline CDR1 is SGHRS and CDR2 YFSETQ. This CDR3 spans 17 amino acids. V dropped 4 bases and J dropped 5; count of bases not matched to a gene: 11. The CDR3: CASSRTGTSGSEDEQYF. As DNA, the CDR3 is TGCGCCAGCAGCCGAACCGGGACTAGCGGGAGTGAGGACGAGCAGTACTTC. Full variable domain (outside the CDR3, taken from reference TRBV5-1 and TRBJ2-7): KAGVTQTPRYLIKTRGQQVTLSCSPISGHRSVSWYQQTPGQGLQFLFEYFSETQRNKGNFPGRFSGRQFSNSRSEMNVSTLELGDSALYLCASSRTGTSGSEDEQYFGPGTRLTVT.

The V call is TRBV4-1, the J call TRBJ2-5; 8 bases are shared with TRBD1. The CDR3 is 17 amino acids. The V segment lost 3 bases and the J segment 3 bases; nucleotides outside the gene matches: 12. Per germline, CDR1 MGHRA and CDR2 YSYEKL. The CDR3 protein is CASSQTRGPGGEETQYF. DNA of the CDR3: TGCGCCAGCAGCCAGACGAGGGGGCCAGGGGGCGAAGAGACCCAGTACTTC.

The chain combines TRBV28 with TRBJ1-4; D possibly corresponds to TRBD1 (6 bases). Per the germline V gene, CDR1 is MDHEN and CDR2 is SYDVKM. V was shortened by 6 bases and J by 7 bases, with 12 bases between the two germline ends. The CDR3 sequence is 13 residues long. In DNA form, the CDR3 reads TGTGCCAGCAGAACAGGGATAAGTGAAAAACTGTTTTTT. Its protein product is CASRTGISEKLFF.

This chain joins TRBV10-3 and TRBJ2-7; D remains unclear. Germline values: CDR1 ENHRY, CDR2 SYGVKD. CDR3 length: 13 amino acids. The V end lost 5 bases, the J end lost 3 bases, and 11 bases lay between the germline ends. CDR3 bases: TGTGCCATCAGTAACCTGGGCATCTACGAGCAGTACTTC. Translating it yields CAISNLGIYEQYF.

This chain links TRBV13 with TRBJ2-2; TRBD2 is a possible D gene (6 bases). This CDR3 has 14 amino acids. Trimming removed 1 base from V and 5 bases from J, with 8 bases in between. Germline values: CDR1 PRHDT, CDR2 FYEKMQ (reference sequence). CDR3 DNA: TGTGCCAGCAGCTTAGAGGCGGGAACCGGGGAGCTGTTTTTT. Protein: CASSLEAGTGELFF.

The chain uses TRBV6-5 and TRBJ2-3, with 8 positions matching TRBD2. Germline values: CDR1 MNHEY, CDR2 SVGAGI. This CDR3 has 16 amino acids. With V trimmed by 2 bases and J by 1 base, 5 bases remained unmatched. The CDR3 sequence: CASSYASGPGTDTQYF. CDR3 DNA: TGTGCCAGCAGTTACGCTAGCGGGCCTGGCACAGATACGCAGTATTTT.

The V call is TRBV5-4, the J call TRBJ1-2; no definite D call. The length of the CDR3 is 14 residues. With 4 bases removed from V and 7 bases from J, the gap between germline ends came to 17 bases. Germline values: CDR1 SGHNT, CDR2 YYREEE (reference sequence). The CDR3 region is CASSPPGGPLGYTF. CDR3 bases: TGTGCCAGCAGCCCTCCGGGAGGACCTCTTGGCTACACCTTC.